A selection of T cell receptor beta chains follows, all from one sample in a study of post-analysis software for immune sequencing data. Via MiXCR, TCRdb re-called the PCR reads, giving one row per CDR3 protein. The sample lists under 650,000 distinct CDR3 sequences; roughly 45% were seen once. Sequenced sample: blood. These receptors were collected from a girl between 10 and 17 years old with multiple sclerosis. CDR3s include the opening cysteine and the closing phenylalanine or tryptophan. The D gene is left open where the match is weak. Clone size is shown for a subset of rows, as once, few, many or a class of expanded clone.

d_call	v_call	clone_size	j_call	cdr3_nt	cdr3_aa
TRBD2	TRBV2	-	TRBJ2-1	TGTGCCAGCAGTGAAGGGCTAGCGGGAGGGAGCTCCTACAATGAGCAGTTCTTC	CASSEGLAGGSSYNEQFF
TRBD2	TRBV12-3/TRBV12-4	few	TRBJ2-1	TGTGCCAGCAGTCCCGCGACTAGCGCCTACAATGAGCAGTTCTTC	CASSPATSAYNEQFF
TRBD1	TRBV12-3/TRBV12-4	once	TRBJ2-2	TGTGCCAGCAGTTCCCAGGGACAGGGGGTGACCGGGGAGCTGTTTTTT	CASSSQGQGVTGELFF
-	TRBV10-3	-	TRBJ1-1	TGTGCCATCGGGTCCCTTCGACAAGAAGCTTTCTTT	CAIGSLRQEAFF
TRBD2	TRBV20-1	-	TRBJ2-1	TGCAGTGCTTACGGGACTAGCGGGTGGCAGCAGTTCTTC	CSAYGTSGWQQFF
-	TRBV15	-	TRBJ2-5	TGTGCCACCAGCAGAGATTCTCCTGGGGGCGGTAGGGAGACCCAGTACTTC	CATSRDSPGGGRETQYF
TRBD1	TRBV9	-	TRBJ2-7	TGTGCCAGCAGCCCGACAGGGGAGCCACCCTACGAGCAGTACTTC	CASSPTGEPPYEQYF
-	TRBV10-1	-	TRBJ2-1	TGCGCCAGCAGTGACCGAGTTGTCCCCCATGAGCAGTTCTTC	CASSDRVVPHEQFF
-	TRBV24-1	-	TRBJ2-2	TGTGCCACCGAGTCCCCGGACACCGGGGAGCTGTTTTTT	CATESPDTGELFF
TRBD1	TRBV7-2	-	TRBJ1-2	TGTGCCAGCAGCTTAGTCGGGACAGGGAACTATGGCTACACCTTC	CASSLVGTGNYGYTF
-	TRBV5-1	few	TRBJ1-1	TGCGCCAGCAGCTCCCTTCCTATGAACACTGAAGCTTTCTTT	CASSSLPMNTEAFF
TRBD1	TRBV5-5	-	TRBJ2-6	TGTGCCAGCAGCGAAGACAGGGGGCTAACTGGGGCCAACGTCCTGACTTTC	CASSEDRGLTGANVLTF
TRBD1	TRBV25-1	-	TRBJ2-6	TGTGCCAGCAGTGAGGGGGACAGGTCTGGGGCCAACGTCCTGACTTTC	CASSEGDRSGANVLTF
-	TRBV20-1	few	TRBJ1-1	TGCAGTGCTAATCCAGGGGTGGGTCGGAAAGCTTTCTTT	CSANPGVGRKAFF